One sample yielded the 18 T cell receptor beta chains listed below, sequenced in a study of T cells in Graves' hyperthyroidism and ophthalmopathy. RNA transcripts gave rise to amplified TCR beta CDR3 regions. A set of HTBI primers served as the primers for a first-round RT-PCR of the TCR CDR3. Each CDR3 protein is one row after TCRdb ran MiXCR on the multiplex PCR reads. The table shows about half a million distinct CDR3 sequences, with roughly a sixth occurring only once. The source material was blood. The receptors shown here come from a woman in her thirties with Graves' ophthalmopathy.

For the CDR3, the DNA is TGTGCCAGCAGTTACACTAGCGGGAGTATCTACGAGCAGTACTTC. As protein: CASSYTSGSIYEQYF. The genes are TRBV6-2 or TRBV6-3 and TRBJ2-7; 11 bases align to TRBD2. The germline V gene has CDR1 MNHEY and CDR2 SVGEGT. This CDR3 has 15 amino acids. The J segment lost 3 bases and the V segment lost 2 bases, leaving 3 bases of the junction unmatched.

About this clonotype: This may come from a read error, since a much larger clone is one base off. This chain's CDR3 is CASSRPTSGPYF. The CDR3, as DNA: TGTGCCAGCAGCCGACCGACTAGCGGCCCATACTTC. This chain joins TRBV3-1 and TRBJ2-5; 9 bases match TRBD2. The CDR3 extends over 12 amino acids. V was pared by 4 bases and J by 14 bases, with 8 bases of the junction left unmatched. Germline V lookup: CDR1 LGHDT, CDR2 YNNKEL (reference sequence).

In the case of this clonotype: One base away lies a much larger clone, so this may be a sequencing read error. V usage is TRBV20-1 and J usage is TRBJ1-2; D remains unclear. CDR1 and CDR2 (germline): DFQATT, SNEGSKA (reference sequence). The CDR3 has 13 amino acids. The ends were cut back, 5 bases at V and 4 bases at J, with 14 bases in the middle. CDR3 protein: CSAALTEGYGYTF. DNA of the CDR3: TGCAGTGCTGCTCTGACCGAGGGCTATGGCTACACCTTC.

This clonotype was recorded at least ten times. The CDR3: CSAEREETQYF. CDR3 DNA: TGCAGCGCCGAGCGAGAAGAGACCCAGTACTTC. This chain connects TRBV20-1 to TRBJ2-5; no definite D call. The CDR3 runs to 11 residues. Germline assignment: CDR1 DFQATT and CDR2 SNEGSKA (reference sequence).

This clonotype has more than one count but fewer than ten. The chain is built from TRBV11-2 and TRBJ2-7, with 13 bases matching TRBD2. The CDR3 totals 19 residues. V lost 2 bases to trimming and J lost 0 bases; unmatched junction nucleotides: 10. Germline CDR1 is SGHAT and CDR2 is FQNNGV. The chain's CDR3 is CASSLRLAGGIISSYEQYF. The CDR3 region has the DNA TGTGCCAGCAGCTTAAGACTAGCGGGAGGAATCATTAGCTCCTACGAGCAGTACTTC.

This clonotype was picked up many times. This chain uses TRBV12-3 or TRBV12-4 with TRBJ2-2, with unresolved D. V lost 1 base to trimming and J lost 7 bases, with 10 bases between them. This CDR3 has 14 residues. The CDR3 loop is CASSLVLAGGELFF. The CDR3 DNA reads TGTGCCAGCAGTTTAGTTTTGGCTGGCGGGGAGCTGTTTTTT.

This clonotype was counted only a few times. The chain has TRBV30 and TRBJ2-3; 12 bases are a match to TRBD2. Germline values: CDR1 GTSNPN, CDR2 SVGIG (reference sequence). This CDR3 is 18 amino acids long. Trimming cost V 2 bases and J 5 bases; bases outside gene matches: 14. CDR3 in DNA: TGTGCCTGGAGTAAGGGGCTAGCGGGAGGGCCGAAACGAGATACGCAGTATTTT. It specifies CAWSKGLAGGPKRDTQYF.

This clonotype occurred many times. CDR3 DNA sequence: TGTGCCAGCAGCCCAACCCGGACTGCCTTGTACAATGAGCAGTTCTTC. Encoded protein: CASSPTRTALYNEQFF. This chain links TRBV7-8 with TRBJ2-1; D is possibly TRBD2 (5 bases). The germline gives CDR1 SGHVS, CDR2 FQNEAQ. Trimming shortened V by 5 bases and J by 4 bases, and 18 bases separated the two germline ends. CDR3 length: 16 residues. Full variable domain (rest looked up from reference TRBV7-8 and TRBJ2-1): GAGVSQSPRYKVAKRGQDVALRCDPISGHVSLFWYQQALGQGPEFLTYFQNEAQLDKSGLPSDRFFAERPEGSVSTLKIQRTQQEDSAVYLCASSPTRTALYNEQFFGPGTRLTVL.

This clonotype appeared many times. The chain recombines TRBV5-5 with TRBJ1-6, with D unclear. V shed 0 bases and J shed 8 bases, with 15 bases lying between them. The CDR3 consists of 16 residues. Germline V gives CDR1 SGHKS, CDR2 YYEKEE (reference sequence). The CDR3: CASSLEGPGRDSPLHF. The CDR3 DNA sequence: TGTGCCAGCAGCTTGGAGGGTCCCGGACGGGATTCACCCCTCCACTTT. The variable domain in full, with the rest retrieved from reference TRBV5-5 and TRBJ1-6, is DAGVTQSPTHLIKTRGQQVTLRCSPISGHKSVSWYQQVLGQGPQFIFQYYEKEERGRGNFPDRFSARQFPNYSSELNVNALLLGDSALYLCASSLEGPGRDSPLHFGNGTRLTVT.

This clonotype was counted between two and nine times. The genes are TRBV7-9 and TRBJ1-1, with D perhaps matching TRBD1 (5 bases). CDR1 and CDR2 from the germline V gene are SEHNR and FQNEAQ (reference sequence). The CDR3 is made up of 15 amino acids. Trimming cost V 1 base and J 1 base, with 10 bases left between them. The CDR3 here is CASSLEQARNTEAFF. As DNA, the CDR3 is TGTGCCAGCAGCTTAGAACAGGCTCGGAACACTGAAGCTTTCTTT.

This clonotype was picked up a small number of times. V usage is TRBV20-1 and J usage is TRBJ2-7; 9 bases agree with TRBD1. The CDR3 runs 15 residues. J was trimmed by 2 bases and V by 0 bases; bases with no gene match: 5. Germline V gene data show CDR1 as DFQATT and CDR2 as SNEGSKA (reference sequence). This CDR3 reads CSARDGTGRPYEQYF. The CDR3 DNA reads as TGCAGTGCTAGAGATGGGACAGGGCGACCCTACGAGCAGTACTTC.

This clonotype appeared many times. This sequence joins TRBV20-1 and TRBJ2-3; D tentatively fits TRBD1 or TRBD2 (5 bases each). The CDR3 consists of 14 residues. Germline V gene lookup returns CDR1 DFQATT and CDR2 SNEGSKA (reference sequence). V lost 3 bases and J lost 0, with 10 bases in between. CDR3 in amino acids: CSARGRTSTDTQYF. CDR3 coding DNA: TGCAGTGCTAGGGGGCGGACTAGCACAGATACGCAGTATTTT.

The table lists this clonotype with a few counts. This chain connects TRBV15 to TRBJ1-2; D gene unclear. Trimming cost V 1 base and J 6 bases, with 6 bases left between them. The length of the CDR3 is 12 residues. CDR1 is LNHNV, CDR2 YYDKDF, per germline (reference sequence). The CDR3 loop reads CATSRGMDGYTF. CDR3 DNA sequence: TGTGCCACCAGCAGAGGAATGGATGGCTACACCTTC.

This clonotype was detected ten times or more. V gene TRBV28 combines with J gene TRBJ1-4; 7 nucleotides line up with TRBD1. CDR1 MDHEN and CDR2 SYDVKM come from the germline V gene. V was pared by 1 base and J by 1 base, with 9 bases of the junction left unmatched. The CDR3 covers 18 residues. The CDR3 here is CASSLLGRRGITNEKLFF. CDR3 DNA: TGTGCCAGCAGTTTATTAGGTCGCAGGGGGATAACTAATGAAAAACTGTTTTTT.

This clonotype was observed many times. The J gene is TRBJ2-5, the V gene TRBV9, with 10 positions matching TRBD2. CDR1 is SGDLS and CDR2 is YYNGEE in the germline V gene. This CDR3 is built from 15 residues. The V gene end was trimmed by 3 bases and the J gene end by 5 bases; junction bases not matched to a gene: 7. CDR3 residues: CASSGSGRVGETQYF. DNA for the CDR3: TGTGCCAGCAGCGGGAGCGGGAGGGTAGGCGAGACCCAGTACTTC.

This clonotype was counted at least ten times. The chain combines TRBV28 with TRBJ2-3; D gene unclear. The V end was cut by 3 bases, the J end by 8 bases, with 18 bases between. Germline CDR1 MDHEN, CDR2 SYDVKM. CDR3 length: 15 residues. The CDR3 protein is CASSFFMGRAITQYF. As DNA, the CDR3 is TGTGCCAGCAGTTTTTTTATGGGCCGAGCGATTACGCAGTATTTT.

This clonotype was counted a few times. The chain is built from TRBV5-1 and TRBJ2-7, with D unclear. This CDR3 region has 12 residues. The V and J ends lost 4 bases and 6 bases respectively, with 11 bases between them. CDR1 SGHRS and CDR2 YFSETQ come from the germline V gene. CDR3 sequence (DNA): TGCGCCAGCAGCCAATCCCGGACCGAGCAGTACTTC. Amino acids: CASSQSRTEQYF.

This clonotype was observed a handful of times. The chain links TRBV7-2 to TRBJ1-5, with no clear D. The CDR3 runs 14 residues. Germline V CDR1 and CDR2: SGHTA, FQGNSA. V lost 5 bases, J lost 2 bases, and 10 bases lay in between. For the CDR3, the DNA is TGTGCCAGCAGCCCTACCTTGGGCAATCAGCCCCAGCATTTT. Translating gives CASSPTLGNQPQHF.